These 26 T cell receptor beta chains originate from one sample sequenced in a study of cytomegalovirus exposure and HLA in healthy donors. 60 Vbeta and 13 Jbeta primers were used in PCR. Libraries were prepared by immunoSEQ multiplex PCR; TCRdb keeps only in-frame clonotypes and omits some of them. This sample's table has 150,000 or so clones. Material for sequencing was PBMCs. These receptors came from a man between 18 and 29 years old in good health and CMV-seronegative.

This sequence joins TRBV14 and TRBJ1-6; TRBD1 matches 7 bases. The CDR3 extends over 14 amino acids. V shed 3 bases, J shed 6 bases, and the junction held 2 bases outside the gene matches. Germline CDR1 SGHDN, CDR2 FVKESK. For the CDR3, the DNA is TGTGCCAGCAGCCATGGACAGGCTAATTCACCCCTCCACTTT. Protein sequence: CASSHGQANSPLHF.

The V call is TRBV25-1, the J call TRBJ2-3, with TRBD1 matching over 9 bases. The CDR3 consists of 14 residues. The germline gives CDR1 MGHDK, CDR2 SYGVNS. V trimming: 5 bases; J trimming: 4 bases; junction bases outside the gene matches: 4. The CDR3 coding sequence is TGTGCCAGCAGTTTCGGGACAGGGTCAGATACGCAGTATTTT. Amino acid sequence: CASSFGTGSDTQYF.

Here the CDR3 DNA reads TGTGCCAGCAGTGGCGGACAGGACCACACCGGGGAGCTGTTTTTT. This codes for CASSGGQDHTGELFF. The chain carries TRBV6-4 and TRBJ2-2; 7 nucleotides agree with TRBD1. J was trimmed by 3 bases and V by 4 bases; bases with no gene match: 5. Germline assignment: CDR1 MRHNA and CDR2 SNTAGT. The CDR3 sequence is 15 residues long.

The chain couples TRBV7-9 to TRBJ1-3, with D tentatively TRBD1 (6 bases). This CDR3 region has 15 residues. V was pared by 2 bases and J by 0 bases, with 8 bases between. Germline V gene data show CDR1 as SEHNR and CDR2 as FQNEAQ (reference sequence). CDR3 loop: CASSLRGTSGNTIYF. The CDR3 DNA is TGTGCCAGCAGCTTAAGGGGGACCTCTGGAAACACCATATATTTT.

The chain joins TRBV7-3 to TRBJ2-5; 9 positions agree with TRBD2. V gave up 3 bases and J gave up 5 bases; unmatched junction bases: 7. CDR1 is SGHTA and CDR2 is FQGTGA in the germline V gene. The CDR3 has 15 residues. Here the CDR3 DNA reads TGTGCCAGCAGCTTGGGCGGGGGGGCCGCTGAGACCCAGTACTTC. It yields the protein CASSLGGGAAETQYF.

The V call is TRBV7-8, the J call TRBJ2-3; TRBD1 might be the D (6 bases). In germline, CDR1 is SGHVS, CDR2 FQNEAQ. The V and J ends lost 5 bases and 2 bases respectively, with 20 bases between them. CDR3 length equals 17 residues. Here the CDR3 DNA reads TGTGCCAGCAGCGTCAACAGGGTAGTACCAAACACAGATACGCAGTATTTT. This codes for CASSVNRVVPNTDTQYF. Full variable domain (rest looked up from reference TRBV7-8 and TRBJ2-3): GAGVSQSPRYKVAKRGQDVALRCDPISGHVSLFWYQQALGQGPEFLTYFQNEAQLDKSGLPSDRFFAERPEGSVSTLKIQRTQQEDSAVYLCASSVNRVVPNTDTQYFGPGTRLTVL.

The V and J genes are TRBV19 and TRBJ1-2; 8 positions agree with TRBD1. The germline V gene encodes CDR1 LNHDA and CDR2 SQIVND (reference sequence). V trimming: 5 bases; J trimming: 6 bases; junction bases outside the gene matches: 5. The CDR3 extends over 13 amino acids. In DNA form, the CDR3 reads TGTGCCAGTAGTTTCAGGGGGCAGGATGGCTACACCTTC. This sequence encodes CASSFRGQDGYTF.

This chain links TRBV7-3 with TRBJ1-2; TRBD1 is a possible D gene (5 bases). Germline CDR1 is SGHTA and CDR2 is FQGTGA. This CDR3 has 13 amino acids. V was cut by 3 bases and J by 7 bases, with 12 bases left in between. The CDR3 sequence is CASSLGGIGGYTF. Written as DNA, the CDR3 is TGTGCCAGCAGCTTGGGGGGTATAGGTGGCTACACCTTC.

The chain joins TRBV6-1 to TRBJ1-2, with D possibly being TRBD1 (6 bases). From germline, CDR1 is MNHNS and CDR2 SASEGT. This CDR3 has 15 residues. Deletions cut 2 bases from V and 8 bases from J, with 18 bases between. CDR3: CASSESRGGASGYTF. The CDR3 region has the DNA TGTGCCAGCAGTGAATCGAGAGGGGGGGCTAGCGGCTACACCTTC.

The chain has TRBV19 and TRBJ2-1, with a tentative D call TRBD2 (6 bases). This CDR3 region has 13 residues. Germline CDR1 is LNHDA and CDR2 is SQIVND (reference sequence). Trimming took 4 bases from V and 9 from J, leaving 13 bases between them. The CDR3 nucleotides read TGTGCCAGTAGTACCCCGGGGGACGGTGAGCAGTTCTTC. It yields the protein CASSTPGDGEQFF.

The gene calls are TRBV9 and TRBJ2-7, with D perhaps matching TRBD2 (6 bases). Germline CDR1 is SGDLS and CDR2 is YYNGEE. Trimming left V 4 bases short and J 5 bases short, with 19 bases between. The CDR3 runs 15 residues. Written as DNA, the CDR3 is TGTGCCAGCAGCATCGAGTCCGGGACTGGCGACGAGCAGTACTTC. This encodes CASSIESGTGDEQYF.

This chain joins TRBV9 and TRBJ1-4; 7 bases agree with TRBD1. V lost 4 bases, J lost 10 bases, and 10 bases stayed unmatched. Germline V gene lookup returns CDR1 SGDLS and CDR2 YYNGEE. The CDR3 consists of 14 residues. CDR3 DNA: TGTGCCAGCAGCTCGGGACAGAGTGGAGGAAAACTGTTTTTT. It codes for CASSSGQSGGKLFF. The variable domain in full, completed from reference TRBV9 and TRBJ1-4, reads DSGVTQTPKHLITATGQRVTLRCSPRSGDLSVYWYQQSLDQGLQFLIQYYNGEERAKGNILERFSAQQFPDLHSELNLSSLELGDSALYFCASSSGQSGGKLFFGSGTQLSVL.

V is TRBV5-1 and J is TRBJ1-6; no clear D. The length of the CDR3 is 14 residues. Trimming stripped 0 bases from V and 7 bases from J, with 8 bases between. The V gene's germline CDR1 is SGHRS and CDR2 YFSETQ. The CDR3 DNA is TGCGCCAGCAGCTTGGGTACAGCAAATTCACCCCTCCACTTT. It translates to CASSLGTANSPLHF.

This sequence joins TRBV27 and TRBJ1-1, with 10 bases matching TRBD1. V dropped 6 bases and J dropped 1; count of bases not matched to a gene: 5. This CDR3 is 15 amino acids long. The germline CDR1 and CDR2 sequences are MNHEY and SMNVEV (reference sequence). CDR3 sequence reads: CASSPWDRGNTEAFF. The DNA of the CDR3 is TGTGCCAGCAGCCCTTGGGACAGGGGGAACACTGAAGCTTTCTTT.

Details on this clone: A junction end diverges from the germline sequence, so it may reflect a read error. The rearrangement links TRBV10-3 to TRBJ1-1; D perhaps matches TRBD1 (5 bases). The CDR3 sequence is 16 residues long. Germline V gene sequence: CDR1 ENHRY, CDR2 SYGVKD. Here the CDR3 DNA reads TGTGCCATCGGTGAGCCGATGGGGCAGGGAATCACTGAAGCTTTCTTT. It encodes CAIGEPMGQGITEAFF.

The V and J genes are TRBV28 and TRBJ2-7, with 9 positions matching TRBD2. Trimming cost V 6 bases and J 5 bases; bases outside gene matches: 8. The CDR3 spans 14 residues. Per the germline V gene, CDR1 is MDHEN and CDR2 is SYDVKM. As DNA, the CDR3 is TGTGCCAGCAGCGCGGGGGGGCGATGGGACGAGCAGTACTTC. The encoded protein is CASSAGGRWDEQYF.

V gene TRBV16 combines with J gene TRBJ2-1, with 8 bases aligning to TRBD2. With 0 bases clipped from V and 6 bases from J, the junction kept 1 base outside the gene matches. The CDR3 spans 14 residues. The germline V gene has CDR1 KGHSY and CDR2 FQNENV. The CDR3 DNA reads as TGTGCCAGCAGCCAATCTCGGGGGGGCAATGAGCAGTTCTTC. It specifies CASSQSRGGNEQFF.

The chain uses TRBV7-6 and TRBJ2-3, with 9 bases aligning to TRBD2. The CDR3 totals 17 residues. With 0 bases clipped from V and 3 bases from J, the junction kept 7 bases outside the gene matches. CDR1 SGHVS and CDR2 FNYEAQ come from the germline V gene. The CDR3: CASSLASGGGATDTQYF. The CDR3 DNA follows: TGTGCCAGCAGCTTAGCGTCTGGCGGGGGGGCGACAGATACGCAGTATTTT.

As DNA, the CDR3 is TGTGCCAGCTCACCAGGGACAGGGGCGGAAGCTTTCTTT. This codes for CASSPGTGAEAFF. The V gene is TRBV18, the J gene TRBJ1-1, with 10 positions matching TRBD1. V was pared by 2 bases and J by 8 bases, with 2 bases of the junction left unmatched. CDR1 KGHSH and CDR2 LQKENI come from the germline V gene. The CDR3 sequence is 13 residues long.

The DNA of the CDR3 is TGTGCCAGCACACCGACAGGGGTCGTCTATGGCTACACCTTC. Amino acid sequence: CASTPTGVVYGYTF. The chain uses TRBV5-6 and TRBJ1-2; 8 bases line up with TRBD1. The CDR3 covers 14 residues. Germline V lookup: CDR1 SGHDT, CDR2 YYEEEE. V was clipped by 6 bases and J by 4 bases; unmatched bases: 8.

The chain combines TRBV11-2 with TRBJ2-1; a weak D match, TRBD2 (6 bases). CDR1 is SGHAT and CDR2 is FQNNGV in the germline V gene. V was clipped by 2 bases and J by 2 bases, with 10 bases between them. The CDR3 runs to 15 residues. The CDR3 sequence is CASSLLAQTYNEQFF. The CDR3 DNA reads TGTGCCAGCAGCTTACTAGCGCAAACCTACAATGAGCAGTTCTTC.

The chain carries TRBV10-3 and TRBJ2-3, with 14 bases lining up with TRBD2. Per the germline V gene, CDR1 is ENHRY and CDR2 is SYGVKD. This CDR3 has 19 residues. Trimming cost V 0 bases and J 3 bases; bases outside gene matches: 8. In DNA, the CDR3 is TGTGCCATCAGTGAGTCGATTGGGGGGACTAGCGGGAGTACAGATACGCAGTATTTT. Encoded protein: CAISESIGGTSGSTDTQYF.

The rearrangement joins TRBV29-1 to TRBJ2-7; 7 bases fit TRBD1. The CDR3 contains 13 residues. Germline trimming cut 3 bases from V and 3 bases from J; bases unmatched to any gene: 5. Germline V gene sequence: CDR1 SQVTM, CDR2 ANQGSEA. The CDR3 spells CSVEVQGVYEQYF. In DNA form, the CDR3 reads TGCAGCGTTGAGGTTCAGGGGGTCTACGAGCAGTACTTC.

V and J are TRBV4-2 and TRBJ2-3; no reliable D call. This CDR3 contains 13 residues. V was pared by 0 bases and J by 4 bases, with 5 bases between. Germline lookup yields CDR1 LGHNA and CDR2 YNFKEQ. CDR3 DNA sequence: TGTGCCAGCAGCCAAGATGTCTCAGATACGCAGTATTTT. This sequence encodes CASSQDVSDTQYF.

This chain joins TRBV6-6 and TRBJ2-5; TRBD1 aligns across 7 bases. The J call may be incorrect, as the DNA end agrees better with TRBJ2-7. The CDR3 length is 14 residues. Germline CDR1 reads MNHNY; CDR2 reads SVGAGI (reference sequence). CDR3 nucleotides: TGTGCCAGCAAGGGGACAGAAGCCACCTACGAGCAGTACTTC. This gives the protein CASKGTEATYEQYF.

This rearrangement joins TRBV2 to TRBJ1-2; D is perhaps TRBD1 (6 bases). This CDR3 is built from 13 residues. Trimming left V 8 bases short and J 8 bases short, with 18 bases between. CDR1 is SNHLY, CDR2 FYNNEI, per germline. The CDR3 coding sequence is TGTGCCAGCGACTCCCCAGGGGTTCGCGGCTACACCTTC. Protein: CASDSPGVRGYTF.